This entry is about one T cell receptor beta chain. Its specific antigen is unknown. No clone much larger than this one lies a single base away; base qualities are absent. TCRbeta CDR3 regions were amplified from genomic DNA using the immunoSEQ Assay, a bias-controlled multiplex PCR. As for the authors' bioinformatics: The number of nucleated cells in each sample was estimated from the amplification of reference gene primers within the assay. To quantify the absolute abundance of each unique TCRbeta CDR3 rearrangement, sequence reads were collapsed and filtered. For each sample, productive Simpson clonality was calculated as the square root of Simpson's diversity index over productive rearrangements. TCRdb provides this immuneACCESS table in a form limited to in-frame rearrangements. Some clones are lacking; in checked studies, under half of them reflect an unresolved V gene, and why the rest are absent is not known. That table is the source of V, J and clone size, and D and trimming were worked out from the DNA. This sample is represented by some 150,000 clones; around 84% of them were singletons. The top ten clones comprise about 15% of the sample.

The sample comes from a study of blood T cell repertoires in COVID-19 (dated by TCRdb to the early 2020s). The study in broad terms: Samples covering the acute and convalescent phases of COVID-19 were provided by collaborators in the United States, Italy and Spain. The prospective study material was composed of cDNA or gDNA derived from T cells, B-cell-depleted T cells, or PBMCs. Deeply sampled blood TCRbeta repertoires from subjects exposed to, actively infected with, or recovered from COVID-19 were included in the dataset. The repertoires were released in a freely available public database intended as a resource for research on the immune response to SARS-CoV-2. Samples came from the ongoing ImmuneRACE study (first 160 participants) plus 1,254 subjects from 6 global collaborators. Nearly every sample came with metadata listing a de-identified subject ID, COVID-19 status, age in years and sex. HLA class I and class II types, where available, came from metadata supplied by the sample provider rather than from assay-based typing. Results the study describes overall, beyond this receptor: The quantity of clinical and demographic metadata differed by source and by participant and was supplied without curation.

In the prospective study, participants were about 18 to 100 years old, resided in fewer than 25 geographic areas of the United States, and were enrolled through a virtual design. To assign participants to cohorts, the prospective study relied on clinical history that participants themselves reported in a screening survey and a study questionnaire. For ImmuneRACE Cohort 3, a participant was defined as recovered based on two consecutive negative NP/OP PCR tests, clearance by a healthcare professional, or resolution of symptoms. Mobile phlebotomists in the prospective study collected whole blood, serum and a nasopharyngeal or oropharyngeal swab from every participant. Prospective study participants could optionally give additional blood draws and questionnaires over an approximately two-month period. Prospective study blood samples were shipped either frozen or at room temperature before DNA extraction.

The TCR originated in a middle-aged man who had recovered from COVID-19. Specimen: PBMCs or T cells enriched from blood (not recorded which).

The sequenced DNA is TGTGCCAGCAGCTTAACCGGCTACGAGCAGTACTTC. Translated, it gives CASSLTGYEQYF. The receptor chain draws on TRBV7-3 and TRBJ2-7; the D gene assignment is ambiguous. The CDR1 and CDR2 encoded by the germline V gene are SGHTA and FQGTGA. Taken from cysteine to phenylalanine, the CDR3 has 12 residues. The retained sequence is limited to the CDR3, 36 bases, with the frame set at the first base. Cut back by 0 bases and 3 bases, the V and J ends lie 3 bases apart. With the rest looked up from the reference TRBV7-3 and TRBJ2-7 genes rather than sequenced, the full variable domain is GAGVSQTPSNKVTEKGKYVELRCDPISGHTALYWYRQSLGQGPEFLIYFQGTGAADDSGLPNDRFFAVRPEGSVSTLKIQRTERGDSAVYLCASSLTGYEQYFGPGTRLTVT.